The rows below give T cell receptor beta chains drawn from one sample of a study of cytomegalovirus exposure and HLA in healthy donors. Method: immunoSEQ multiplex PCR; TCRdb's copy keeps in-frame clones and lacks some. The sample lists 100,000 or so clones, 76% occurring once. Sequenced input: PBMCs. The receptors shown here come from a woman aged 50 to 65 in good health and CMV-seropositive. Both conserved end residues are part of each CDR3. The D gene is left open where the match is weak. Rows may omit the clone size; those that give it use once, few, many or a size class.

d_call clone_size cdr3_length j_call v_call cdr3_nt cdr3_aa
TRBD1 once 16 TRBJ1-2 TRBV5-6 TGTGCCAGCAGCTTGGTTTTTCCAGGGGGCAACTATGGCTACACCTTC CASSLVFPGGNYGYTF
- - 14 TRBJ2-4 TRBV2 TGTGCCAGCAGTGAGGGCAGGACGGGAGACATTCAGTACTTC CASSEGRTGDIQYF
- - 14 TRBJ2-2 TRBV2 TGTGCCAGCAGTGGCGGGACTCCTACCGGGGAGCTGTTTTTT CASSGGTPTGELFF
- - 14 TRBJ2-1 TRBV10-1 TGCGCCAGCAGTGATAGGGGAGGTAGGAATGAGCAGTTCTTC CASSDRGGRNEQFF
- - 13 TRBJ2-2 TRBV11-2 TGTGCCAGCAGCCGTGCAGGGGCCGGGGAGCTGTTTTTT CASSRAGAGELFF
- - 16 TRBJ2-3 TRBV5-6 TGTGCCAGCAGCCTCATTCACAGGAGCAGCACAGATACGCAGTATTTT CASSLIHRSSTDTQYF
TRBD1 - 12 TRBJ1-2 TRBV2 TGTGCCAGCAGATGGGACAGCTATGGCTACACCTTC CASRWDSYGYTF
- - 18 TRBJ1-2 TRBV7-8 TGTGCCAGCAGCTTAACCGGGGGGGCACCGGGGTTCGCCTATGGCTACACCTTC CASSLTGGAPGFAYGYTF
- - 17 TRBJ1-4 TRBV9 TGTGCCAGCAGCGTAGTCCCAATAGGAAGGGGGAATGAAAAACTGTTTTTT CASSVVPIGRGNEKLFF
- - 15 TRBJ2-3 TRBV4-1 TGCGCCAGCAGCCAAAGGGGTGATAGTAGGGATACGCAGTATTTT CASSQRGDSRDTQYF
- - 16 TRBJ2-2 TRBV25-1 TGTGCCAGCAGTGAATGGGGCACAAGTGCCACCGGGGAGCTGTTTTTT CASSEWGTSATGELFF
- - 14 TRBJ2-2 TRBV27 TGTGCCAGCAGTTTAATTGCAGGGTCCGGGGAGCTGTTTTTT CASSLIAGSGELFF
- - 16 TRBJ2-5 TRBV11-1 TGTGCCAGCAGCTTAGTTCCAGGGGCCCTCCAAGAGACCCAGTACTTC CASSLVPGALQETQYF
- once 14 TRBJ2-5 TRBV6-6 TGTGCCACTAACTTTAAGGGGTGGGGAGAGACCCAGTACTTC CATNFKGWGETQYF
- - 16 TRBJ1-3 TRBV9 TGTGCCAGCAGCCTCGTCGGCGGGGCATCTGGAAACACCATATATTTT CASSLVGGASGNTIYF
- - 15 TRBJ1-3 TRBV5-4 TGTGCCAGCAGATCCAATAACGGCGGTGGAAACACCATATATTTT CASRSNNGGGNTIYF
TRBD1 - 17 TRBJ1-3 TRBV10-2 TGCGCCAGCAGCTCCGGGACAGGGACATTCGTGAGAAACACCATATATTTT CASSSGTGTFVRNTIYF
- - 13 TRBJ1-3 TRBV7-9 TGTGCCAGTACATTCGGGGCTGGAAACACCATATATTTT CASTFGAGNTIYF
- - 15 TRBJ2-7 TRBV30 TGTGCCTGGAGTTCTGATTGGGACTTTACCTACGAGCAGTACTTC CAWSSDWDFTYEQYF
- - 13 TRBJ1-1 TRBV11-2 TGTGCCAGCAGCTTAGGCCAGGGGATCGAAGCTTTCTTT CASSLGQGIEAFF
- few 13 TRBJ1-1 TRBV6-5 TGTGCCAGCAGAACAGTCAGTGACGGTGAAGCTTTCTTT CASRTVSDGEAFF
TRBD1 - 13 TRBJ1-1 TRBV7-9 TGTGCCAGCAGCTCCTGGACAGGGCGGAGAGCTTTCTTT CASSSWTGRRAFF
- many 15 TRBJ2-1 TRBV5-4 TGTGCCAGCAGCCCCGGGAAGAGCTCCTACAATGAGCAGTTCTTC CASSPGKSSYNEQFF
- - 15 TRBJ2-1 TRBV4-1 TGCGCCAGCAGCCAACTAGGGAGCTCCTACAATGAGCAGTTCTTC CASSQLGSSYNEQFF
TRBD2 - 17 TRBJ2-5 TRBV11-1 TGTGCCAGCAGCTCTTGGACTAGCGGAATCCTCCAAGAGACCCAGTACTTC CASSSWTSGILQETQYF
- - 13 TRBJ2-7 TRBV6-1 TGTGCCAGCAGTTCACAGGCCCCCTACGAGCAGTACTTC CASSSQAPYEQYF
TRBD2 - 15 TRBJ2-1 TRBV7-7 TGTGCTAGCAGCTTAACAGCGGGGGGGCGCGATGAGCAGTTCTTC CASSLTAGGRDEQFF
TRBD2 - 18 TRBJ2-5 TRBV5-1 TGCGCCAGCAGCTTAGGCCTAGCGGGACCCTCGGTGAGGGAGACCCAGTACTTC CASSLGLAGPSVRETQYF
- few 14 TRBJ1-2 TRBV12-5 TGTGCTAGTGGTCCCGGTGAACCTAACTATGGCTACACCTTC CASGPGEPNYGYTF
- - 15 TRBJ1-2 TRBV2 TGTGCCAGCAGTGAAGAGGGACTAAGCGGGGGTGGCTACACCTTC CASSEEGLSGGGYTF
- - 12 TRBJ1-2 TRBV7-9 TGTGCCAGCATGGCGGAAAGAGAAGGCTACACCTTC CASMAEREGYTF
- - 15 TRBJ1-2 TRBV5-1 TGCGCCAGCATCCTCAATCCCTCTGATTGGAGTGGCTACACCTTC CASILNPSDWSGYTF
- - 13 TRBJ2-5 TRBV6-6 TGTGCCAGCAGCCCTTATAACCAAGAGACCCAGTACTTC CASSPYNQETQYF
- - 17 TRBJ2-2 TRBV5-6 TGTGCCAGCAGCTTCACCCGGACAGACTCGAACACCGGGGAGCTGTTTTTT CASSFTRTDSNTGELFF
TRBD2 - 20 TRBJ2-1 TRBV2 TGTGCCAGCAGTGAAGCGCTCCTGACCGGGACTAGCGGGAGGGGAAATGAGCAGTTCTTC CASSEALLTGTSGRGNEQFF
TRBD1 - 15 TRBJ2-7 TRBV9 TGTGCCAGCAGTGTTGGGGGACAGGGTACATACGAGCAGTACTTC CASSVGGQGTYEQYF
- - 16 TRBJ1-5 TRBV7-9 TGTGCCAGCAGCTTAGCGACCGGGATGAGGGATCAGCCCCAGCATTTT CASSLATGMRDQPQHF
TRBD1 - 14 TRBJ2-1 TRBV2 TGTGCCATTCAATCCGGGACAGGAGACAATGAGCAGTTCTTC CAIQSGTGDNEQFF
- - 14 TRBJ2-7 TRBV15 TGTGCCACCAGCAGAGATCAGGATTCCTACGAGCAGTACTTC CATSRDQDSYEQYF
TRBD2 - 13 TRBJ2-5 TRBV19 TGTGCCGCGGGGGGCTCCCTGGGAAGGGCCCAGTACTTC CAAGGSLGRAQYF
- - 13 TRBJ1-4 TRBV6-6 TGTGCCAGCCTCTTTAAAGGACAGGAAAAACTGTTTTTT CASLFKGQEKLFF
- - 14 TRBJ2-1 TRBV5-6 TGTGCCAGCAGCTTGCCGACAGGCTACAATGAGCAGTTCTTC CASSLPTGYNEQFF
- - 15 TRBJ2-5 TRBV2 TGTGCCAGCACTCTAGACAGGCAGTACCAAGAGACCCAGTACTTC CASTLDRQYQETQYF
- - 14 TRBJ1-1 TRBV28 TGTGCCAGCAGTTTTTCGGGTAGGAACACTGAAGCTTTCTTT CASSFSGRNTEAFF
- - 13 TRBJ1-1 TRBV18 TGTGCCAGCTCACCCGACCTGGAGGCTGAAGCTTTCTTT CASSPDLEAEAFF
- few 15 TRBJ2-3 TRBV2 TGTGCCAGCAGGGCAGGACAGACTAGCACAGATACGCAGTATTTT CASRAGQTSTDTQYF
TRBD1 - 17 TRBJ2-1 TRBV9 TGTGCCAGCAGCTCCGGGACAGGGGAAATCAAATACAATGAGCAGTTCTTC CASSSGTGEIKYNEQFF
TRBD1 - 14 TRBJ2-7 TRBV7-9 TGTGCCAGCAGTTCAAGACAGGGTGGAGAGGCCCAGTACTTC CASSSRQGGEAQYF
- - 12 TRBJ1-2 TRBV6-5 TGTGCCAGCTACCGGGGGGGGAACGGCTACACCTTC CASYRGGNGYTF
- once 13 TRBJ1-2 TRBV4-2 TGTGCCAGCAGCCAAGCGCAGGGTGGTGGCTACACCTTC CASSQAQGGGYTF
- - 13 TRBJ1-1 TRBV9 TGTGCCAGCGGCCGAACAGTGAACACTGAAGCTTTCTTT CASGRTVNTEAFF
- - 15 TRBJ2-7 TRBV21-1 TGTGCCAGCAGCAAGAGGCAGGGGTATACCTACGAGCAGTACTTC CASSKRQGYTYEQYF
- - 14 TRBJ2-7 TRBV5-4 TGTGCCAGCAGCTTCAGAGGGAGAGGATACGAGCAGTACTTC CASSFRGRGYEQYF
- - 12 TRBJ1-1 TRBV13 TGTGCCAGCAGCGCCTCCGGGACAGAAGCTTTCTTT CASSASGTEAFF
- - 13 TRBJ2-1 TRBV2 TGTGCCAGCAGTGAAGCAACGGGAGATGAGCAGTTCTTC CASSEATGDEQFF
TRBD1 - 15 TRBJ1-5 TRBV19 TGTGCCAGTAGTTGGACAGGGGGCAGCAATCAGCCCCAGCATTTT CASSWTGGSNQPQHF
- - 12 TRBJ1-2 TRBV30 TGTGCTACCTCCCGGGGAACCTATGGCTACACCTTC CATSRGTYGYTF
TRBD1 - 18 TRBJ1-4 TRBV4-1 TGCGCCAGCAGGCAGAACCGCGGCAGGGGGCTAACTAATGAAAAACTGTTTTTT CASRQNRGRGLTNEKLFF
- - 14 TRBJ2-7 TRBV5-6 TGTGCCAGCAGCTTGGTGCAGGGTAGATACGAGCAGTACTTC CASSLVQGRYEQYF
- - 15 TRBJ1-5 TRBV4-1 TGCGCCAGCAGCCAAGACATATCGGGCAATCAGCCCCAGCATTTT CASSQDISGNQPQHF